The clone carrying this T cell receptor beta chain was observed once. This record belongs to a study of low-dose radiotherapy and immunotherapy resistance in tumors. Background on the study: Every two weeks patients got nivolumab 240 mg flat dose, plus ipilimumab 1 mg/kg every six weeks, intravenously. Patients took aspirin 300 mg by mouth once daily. This continued for four cycles, starting on cycle 1 day 1. One day before radiation and immunotherapy, intravenous cyclophosphamide 200 mg/m2 was administered, with this repeated every two weeks.

Germline values: CDR1 PRHDT, CDR2 FYEKMQ (reference sequence). The CDR3 contains 14 residues. Trimming at V came to 5 bases and at J to 2 bases, leaving 2 bases not matched to a gene. Administered to the donors were nivolumab, ipilimumab, aspirin, low-dose cyclophosphamide and low-dose radiotherapy. cDNA synthesis used a TRAV/TRBV-specific primer set for both chains. A constant-region primer paired with the V-primer adapter amplified TCRs over 20 PCR cycles. TCRdb re-called the reads with MiXCR, one entry per CDR3 protein. The profile shows more than 10,000 distinct CDR3 sequences, roughly 60% of them singletons.

The chain has TRBV13 and TRBJ2-3; 9 bases line up with TRBD1. The sequence came from a human donor with advanced metastatic prostate, ovarian, gallbladder or colorectal cancer (not recorded which). This table probably holds off-target reads from a library built for another chain. The CDR3 sequence is CASSRTGATDTQYF. The CDR3 DNA sequence: TGTGCCAGCAGCAGGACAGGGGCCACAGATACGCAGTATTTT.